This T cell receptor beta chain was profiled in a study of blood T cell repertoires in COVID-19. Measured with immunoSEQ multiplex PCR; TCRdb has only the in-frame clones, and not every one. The data show 150,000 or so clones, around 80% seen once. In germline, CDR1 is KGHSH, CDR2 LQKENI. The CDR3 covers 17 residues. Trimming shortened V by 0 bases and J by 5 bases, and 14 bases separated the two germline ends. The receptor comes from a man between 50 and 59 years old who had recovered from COVID-19. The chain employs TRBV18 and TRBJ1-6; D unresolved. What was sequenced was PBMCs or T cells enriched from blood (not recorded which). This CDR3 is CASSPPGSPVNNSPLHF. For the CDR3, the DNA is TGTGCCAGCTCACCACCGGGCAGTCCCGTGAATAATTCACCCCTCCACTTT.